The 10 T cell receptor beta chains given below trace back to one sample, sequenced in a study of graft-versus-host responses after intestinal transplantation. Some clones are missing from TCRdb's copy, which holds only in-frame ones; the method was immunoSEQ multiplex PCR. Altogether under 20,000 clones are present, about 89% being singletons, with the ten largest covering less than 65%. Sequencing was performed on bone marrow, taken about 130 days after transplant. All receptors come from a human patient who received an intestinal transplant, so some T cells may come from the graft donor.

The rearrangement joins TRBV11-2 to TRBJ1-1; D ambiguous. Germline CDR1 is SGHAT and CDR2 is FQNNGV. This CDR3 region has 13 residues. The V and J ends lost 3 bases and 2 bases respectively, with 7 bases between them. CDR3 sequence reads: CASSFGPNTEAFF. CDR3 DNA sequence: TGTGCCAGCAGCTTCGGGCCCAACACTGAAGCTTTCTTT.

Notes on this clone: An end of the junction differs from the germline gene, which may be a read error. The same CDR3 also results from other DNA sequences found in this sample. The chain employs TRBV2 and TRBJ2-3; 10 bases are a match to TRBD2. This CDR3 comprises 16 residues. Germline-derived CDR1 and CDR2 are SNHLY and FYNNEI. CDR3 coding DNA: TGTGCCAGCAACCCCAAGGGTAGCGGGAGGCCAGATACGCAGTGTTTT. Translating it yields CASNPKGSGRPDTQCF. Together with reference TRBV2 and TRBJ2-3, the CDR3 gives the full variable domain: EPEVTQTPSHQVTQMGQEVILRCVPISNHLYFYWYRQILGQKVEFLVSFYNNEISEKSEIFDDQFSVERPDGSNFTLKIRSTKLEDSAMYFCASNPKGSGRPDTQCFGPGTRLTVL.

The chain employs TRBV7-9 and TRBJ1-3; D is undetermined. The ends were cut back, 8 bases at V and 8 bases at J, with 13 bases in the middle. Germline CDR1 and CDR2: SEHNR and FQNEAQ (reference sequence). The CDR3 is 12 residues long. CDR3: CASGSMGYTIYF. The CDR3 DNA sequence: TGTGCCAGCGGCTCCATGGGGTACACCATATATTTT.

This clone was seen a handful of times. The chain couples TRBV6-5 to TRBJ2-7; possible D gene TRBD2, 6 bases. From germline, CDR1 is MNHEY and CDR2 SVGAGI. The CDR3 is 14 residues long. The V gene lost 8 bases and the J gene lost 6 bases, with 20 bases spanning the gap. The CDR3 DNA reads as TGTGCCAGCCAAGGCCGGAGACCCGGGGGCGAGCAGTACTTC. Translation gives CASQGRRPGGEQYF.

J is TRBJ2-4 and V is TRBV28, with D perhaps assigned TRBD1 or TRBD2 (6 bases each). From germline, CDR1 is MDHEN and CDR2 SYDVKM. Trimming removed 3 bases at V and 3 bases at J, with 21 bases between. This CDR3 comprises 18 residues. The CDR3 reads CASSLGARDATGKNIQYF. The CDR3 DNA reads TGTGCCAGCAGTTTGGGGGCGCGGGACGCCACAGGCAAAAACATTCAGTACTTC.

The chain links TRBV19 to TRBJ1-4; tentatively, D is TRBD1 (6 bases). The CDR3 consists of 18 residues. V shed 7 bases and J shed 4 bases, with 25 bases lying between them. Germline V lookup: CDR1 LNHDA, CDR2 SQIVND (reference sequence). CDR3 nucleotide sequence: TGTGCCAGTACCCCATTCGGGGGGTCAGGGGATGGTAATGAAAAACTGTTTTTT. This translates into CASTPFGGSGDGNEKLFF.

V is TRBV11-2 and J is TRBJ2-5; D may be TRBD1 (5 bases). Looked up from germline, CDR1 is SGHAT and CDR2 is FQNNGV. This CDR3 comprises 14 residues. V lost 1 base and J 2 bases, leaving 8 bases between the germline ends. CDR3: CASSLGQLQETQYF. In DNA form, the CDR3 reads TGTGCCAGCAGCTTAGGACAGCTTCAAGAGACCCAGTACTTC.

The chain uses TRBV7-8 and TRBJ2-7; 14 bases agree with TRBD2. Germline trimming cut 2 bases from V and 7 bases from J; bases unmatched to any gene: 10. CDR3 length: 17 residues. Germline CDR1 and CDR2: SGHVS and FQNEAQ. Here the CDR3 DNA reads TGTGCCAGCAGCTTACCGGGACTAGCGGGAGCCAGGTATGAGCAGTACTTC. Translating gives CASSLPGLAGARYEQYF.

The V call is TRBV19, the J call TRBJ1-4; D not certain. V lost 3 bases and J lost 2, with 10 bases in between. The CDR3 sequence is 15 residues long. CDR1 is LNHDA, CDR2 SQIVND, per germline (reference sequence). For the CDR3, the DNA is TGTGCCAGTAGTATCCGGGGTGGTACTAATGAAAAACTGTTTTTT. Amino acid sequence: CASSIRGGTNEKLFF.

The V and J genes are TRBV7-8 and TRBJ2-7; D unresolved. Germline-derived CDR1 and CDR2 are SGHVS and FQNEAQ. V gave up 6 bases and J gave up 2 bases, with 14 bases separating them. The CDR3 runs to 14 residues. CDR3 loop: CASSPGPTPYEQYF. In nucleotides, the CDR3 is TGTGCCAGCAGTCCCGGGCCCACCCCCTACGAGCAGTACTTC.